The 15 T cell receptor beta chains in this list originate from one sample, sequenced in a study of T cells after yellow fever vaccination. TCRdb itself ran the 5' RACE reads through MiXCR, one entry per CDR3 protein. The sample has a few hundred thousand distinct CDR3 sequences, roughly 8.4% seen once. The sequenced sample was PBMCs, obtained more than 40 days after the first yellow fever vaccination. The origin of the receptors is a man younger than 30 who received the YFV17D yellow fever vaccine.

V is TRBV7-2 and J is TRBJ2-7; 10 nucleotides match TRBD2. J lost 9 bases, V lost 5 bases, and 10 bases had no gene match. CDR1 SGHTA and CDR2 FQGNSA come from the germline V gene. The CDR3 spans 14 residues. The CDR3 spells CASSLLAGGQGQYV. CDR3 sequence (DNA): TGTGCCAGCAGCCTGTTAGCGGGGGGTCAGGGGCAGTACGTC.

The chain joins TRBV3-1 to TRBJ1-1; D unclear. CDR1 LGHDT and CDR2 YNNKEL come from the germline V gene (reference sequence). The CDR3 extends over 15 amino acids. V was clipped by 1 base and J by 4 bases, with 13 bases between them. Here the CDR3 DNA reads TGTGCCAGCAGCCAAGGGTCAGACGGGTTCACTGAAGCTTTCTTT. Its translation: CASSQGSDGFTEAFF.

This clonotype was counted between two and nine times. V usage is TRBV18 and J usage is TRBJ1-3; D call uncertain. V was pared by 3 bases and J by 3 bases, with 3 bases between. Germline CDR1 is KGHSH and CDR2 is LQKENI. This CDR3 contains 12 residues. The chain's CDR3 is CASSPRGNTIYF. Written as DNA, the CDR3 is TGTGCCAGCTCACCGCGTGGAAACACCATATATTTT.

This clonotype turned up a few times. CDR3 sequence: CASSYVRDTEAFF. Written as DNA, the CDR3 is TGTGCCAGCAGCTACGTCAGAGACACTGAAGCTTTCTTT. This rearrangement joins TRBV11-2 to TRBJ1-1; the D is unclear. Per germline, CDR1 SGHAT and CDR2 FQNNGV. This CDR3 comprises 13 residues. V dropped 4 bases and J dropped 3 bases, with 9 bases sitting between them.

This clonotype was found a few times. V usage is TRBV7-2 and J usage is TRBJ2-2, with D unclear. The CDR3 consists of 15 residues. With 1 base removed from V and 5 bases from J, the gap between germline ends came to 11 bases. The germline gives CDR1 SGHTA, CDR2 FQGNSA. The CDR3 nucleotides read TGTGCCAGCAGCTTAGTAGTGGCATCTACCGGGGAGCTGTTTTTT. Translating it yields CASSLVVASTGELFF.

This clonotype occurred a few times. V is TRBV15 and J is TRBJ1-1; the D gene is possibly TRBD1 (5 bases). CDR3 length equals 13 residues. Germline V gives CDR1 LNHNV, CDR2 YYDKDF (reference sequence). With 3 bases removed from V and 11 bases from J, the gap between germline ends came to 16 bases. The CDR3 region is CATSRGEHPEAFF. In DNA form, the CDR3 reads TGTGCCACCAGCAGGGGGGAACACCCGGAGGCTTTCTTT.

The chain recombines TRBV27 with TRBJ2-1; D possibly uses TRBD1 or TRBD2 (5 bases each). Trimming took 8 bases from V and 0 from J, leaving 11 bases between them. Germline V gene sequence: CDR1 MNHEY, CDR2 SMNVEV (reference sequence). The CDR3 spans 14 residues. The CDR3 reads CASGRDASYNEQFF. The CDR3, as DNA: TGTGCCAGCGGCCGGGACGCCTCCTACAATGAGCAGTTCTTC.

This chain uses TRBV29-1 with TRBJ1-2; D ambiguous. V was pared by 4 bases and J by 6 bases, with 6 bases between. The CDR3 loop spans 10 amino acids. Germline CDR1 SQVTM, CDR2 ANQGSEA. CDR3: CSVVENGYTF. The CDR3 bases are TGCAGCGTTGTAGAGAATGGCTACACCTTC.

This clonotype has ten or more counts. The chain joins TRBV19 to TRBJ2-1; 13 bases fit TRBD2. V lost 5 bases, J lost 4 bases, and 2 bases stayed unmatched. Germline V lookup: CDR1 LNHDA, CDR2 SQIVND (reference sequence). This CDR3 spans 15 amino acids. The CDR3 here is CASSQLAGGYNEQFF. CDR3 sequence (DNA): TGTGCCAGTAGTCAACTAGCGGGGGGGTACAATGAGCAGTTCTTC.

This clonotype was counted a few times. The V and J genes are TRBV25-1 and TRBJ2-2; perhaps TRBD2 as D (6 bases). Trimming cost V 5 bases and J 4 bases, with 14 bases left between them. CDR1 and CDR2 from the germline V gene are MGHDK and SYGVNS. This CDR3 comprises 15 residues. This CDR3 reads CASSLRGDFTGELFF. CDR3 in DNA: TGTGCCAGCAGTTTGAGAGGGGACTTCACCGGGGAGCTGTTTTTT.

This clonotype was recorded a few times. The rearrangement links TRBV27 to TRBJ2-7, with 7 bases that match TRBD1. J lost 2 bases, V lost 5 bases, and 6 bases had no gene match. This CDR3 contains 14 residues. Germline V CDR1 and CDR2: MNHEY, SMNVEV (reference sequence). CDR3 bases: TGTGCCAGCAGTCCGTCGACAGGGCCCTACGAGCAGTACTTC. It translates to CASSPSTGPYEQYF.

V usage is TRBV11-2 and J usage is TRBJ1-6; TRBD1 aligns across 7 bases. This CDR3 has 15 amino acids. With V trimmed by 3 bases and J by 5 bases, 4 bases remained unmatched. Germline V lookup: CDR1 SGHAT, CDR2 FQNNGV. CDR3 amino acids: CASSFWDSDNSPLHF. CDR3 coding DNA: TGTGCCAGCAGCTTCTGGGACAGCGATAATTCACCCCTCCACTTT.

This clonotype was detected a few times. V is TRBV4-1 and J is TRBJ2-1; the match to TRBD2 covers 9 bases. After removal of 0 bases from V and 2 bases from J, the junction contained 2 bases not matched to a gene. This CDR3 contains 16 residues. Germline V gene data show CDR1 as MGHRA and CDR2 as YSYEKL. The CDR3 protein is CASSQEIAGAYNEQFF. The DNA for the CDR3 is TGCGCCAGCAGCCAAGAAATAGCGGGGGCCTACAATGAGCAGTTCTTC.

The chain has TRBV29-1 and TRBJ2-3; the D is unclear. The CDR3 totals 10 residues. The V and J ends lost 5 bases and 5 bases respectively, with 5 bases between them. CDR1 and CDR2 (germline): SQVTM, ANQGSEA. Written as DNA, the CDR3 is TGCAGCGTTTACCAAGATACGCAGTATTTT. It specifies CSVYQDTQYF.

The chain employs TRBV20-1 and TRBJ2-5; unclear D gene. The CDR3 is made up of 14 amino acids. With 6 bases removed from V and 5 bases from J, the gap between germline ends came to 19 bases. Germline V gene data show CDR1 as DFQATT and CDR2 as SNEGSKA (reference sequence). CDR3 loop: CSAIPRPLGETQYF. CDR3 coding DNA: TGCAGTGCCATCCCCCGGCCCCTGGGGGAGACCCAGTACTTC.